These 14 T cell receptor beta chains were all obtained from the same sample, sequenced in a study of cytomegalovirus exposure and HLA in healthy donors. Libraries were prepared by immunoSEQ multiplex PCR; TCRdb keeps only in-frame clonotypes and omits some of them. The data contain roughly 140,000 clones, 80% to 95% of them seen just once; the ten biggest clones take up about 0.75%. The specimen was PBMCs. These receptors all stem from a man aged 18 to 29 in good health and CMV-seronegative.

This chain links TRBV9 with TRBJ2-1, with TRBD1 as a possible D gene (5 bases). V was cut by 4 bases and J by 2 bases, with 7 bases left in between. The CDR3 runs 13 residues. Germline loops: CDR1 SGDLS, CDR2 YYNGEE. The CDR3 sequence: CASSQGAYNEQFF. CDR3 nucleotides: TGTGCCAGCAGCCAAGGGGCCTACAATGAGCAGTTCTTC.

Only a few counts were recorded for this clone. The V and J genes are TRBV18 and TRBJ1-2; D is possibly TRBD1 (6 bases). This CDR3 spans 16 amino acids. Trimming cost V 2 bases and J 2 bases, with 15 bases left between them. CDR1 and CDR2 from the germline V gene are KGHSH and LQKENI. The CDR3 protein is CASSPGGSPANYGYTF. The CDR3 nucleotides are TGTGCCAGCTCACCAGGGGGCAGCCCCGCGAACTATGGCTACACCTTC.

The rearrangement links TRBV6-1 to TRBJ1-1, with TRBD1 matching 7 bases. This CDR3 is 13 amino acids long. Germline V gene sequence: CDR1 MNHNS, CDR2 SASEGT. With 7 bases clipped from V and 5 bases from J, the junction kept 7 bases outside the gene matches. The CDR3, as DNA: TGTGCCAGCACCCGGGACAGTGTTACTGAAGCTTTCTTT. Amino acids: CASTRDSVTEAFF.

V usage is TRBV18 and J usage is TRBJ2-3, with 8 bases that match TRBD2. The CDR3 extends over 15 amino acids. Germline V lookup: CDR1 KGHSH, CDR2 LQKENI. After removal of 5 bases from V and 4 bases from J, the junction contained 8 bases not matched to a gene. Here the CDR3 reads CASSKGLVTPDTQYF. In DNA, the CDR3 is TGTGCCAGCTCAAAGGGACTAGTTACCCCAGATACGCAGTATTTT.

This rearrangement joins TRBV5-1 to TRBJ1-4, with 7 bases that match TRBD1. The length of the CDR3 is 15 residues. V lost 2 bases to trimming and J lost 6 bases; unmatched junction nucleotides: 7. Germline-derived CDR1 and CDR2 are SGHRS and YFSETQ. The CDR3 nucleotides read TGCGCCAGCAGCTTCGGACCTGGGACAGATGAAAAACTGTTTTTT. Translation gives CASSFGPGTDEKLFF.

The chain employs TRBV19 and TRBJ2-7; 12 bases map to TRBD2. Germline V gene sequence: CDR1 LNHDA, CDR2 SQIVND (reference sequence). V lost 3 bases, J lost 0 bases, and 6 bases stayed unmatched. The CDR3 loop spans 17 amino acids. The CDR3 loop is CASSIRLAGEISYEQYF. DNA for the CDR3: TGTGCCAGTAGTATTCGACTAGCGGGGGAGATCTCCTACGAGCAGTACTTC.

This chain uses TRBV5-1 with TRBJ2-5; D not certain. From germline, CDR1 is SGHRS and CDR2 YFSETQ. The CDR3 extends over 14 amino acids. V gave up 0 bases and J gave up 3 bases, with 9 bases separating them. The DNA for the CDR3 is TGCGCCAGCAGCTTGGACTGGAGAAAAGAGACCCAGTACTTC. Protein product: CASSLDWRKETQYF.

The chain is built from TRBV10-1 and TRBJ2-3; D possibly corresponds to TRBD2 (6 bases). There are 14 residues in the CDR3. Per the germline V gene, CDR1 is WNHNN and CDR2 is SYGVQD (reference sequence). V gave up 5 bases and J gave up 2 bases, with 11 bases separating them. CDR3 nucleotide sequence: TGCGCCAGCAGTAACCGGGGGTCCACAGATACGCAGTATTTT. It specifies CASSNRGSTDTQYF.

The chain combines TRBV5-4 with TRBJ1-1; 8 bases match TRBD1. In germline, CDR1 is SGHNT, CDR2 YYREEE (reference sequence). Losses at the gene ends were 2 bases for V and 1 base for J; bases not matched to a gene: 1. This CDR3 contains 14 residues. CDR3 sequence reads: CASSFDRGNTEAFF. DNA of the CDR3: TGTGCCAGCAGCTTTGACAGGGGGAACACTGAAGCTTTCTTT.

J is TRBJ2-1 and V is TRBV9; TRBD2 matches 8 bases. V was pared by 0 bases and J by 8 bases, with 10 bases of the junction left unmatched. The CDR3 totals 16 residues. Germline-derived CDR1 and CDR2 are SGDLS and YYNGEE. CDR3: CASSVGGLASFDEQFF. In DNA form, the CDR3 reads TGTGCCAGCAGCGTAGGTGGACTAGCCTCCTTCGATGAGCAGTTCTTC. Complete variable domain (other parts from reference TRBV9 and TRBJ2-1): DSGVTQTPKHLITATGQRVTLRCSPRSGDLSVYWYQQSLDQGLQFLIQYYNGEERAKGNILERFSAQQFPDLHSELNLSSLELGDSALYFCASSVGGLASFDEQFFGPGTRLTVL.

V gene TRBV27 combines with J gene TRBJ1-4, with 9 bases that match TRBD1. Germline values: CDR1 MNHEY, CDR2 SMNVEV (reference sequence). The trim removed 5 bases at V and 4 bases at J, leaving 8 bases unmatched. The CDR3 is 16 residues long. As DNA, the CDR3 is TGTGCCAGCAGTCAACTCACAGGGGGCGGTAATGAAAAACTGTTTTTT. Residues: CASSQLTGGGNEKLFF.

With respect to this clone: This may arise from a read error, as a much more abundant clone is one base away. The chain uses TRBV7-9 and TRBJ2-6; 11 bases map to TRBD1. Trimming took 6 bases from V and 0 from J; bases not matched to a gene: 1. The germline CDR1 and CDR2 sequences are SEHNR and FQNEAQ (reference sequence). The CDR3 is 16 amino acids. The CDR3 region has the DNA TGTGCCAGCAGGGGGACAGGGGGCTCTGGGGCCAACGTCCTGACTTTC. Residues: CASRGTGGSGANVLTF.

The DNA for the CDR3 is TGTGCCAGCCGAAAGGCGGGGGGTGGAGACTATGGCTACACCTTC. Its protein product is CASRKAGGGDYGYTF. The chain links TRBV5-6 to TRBJ1-2; TRBD1 is a possible D gene (5 bases). Looked up from germline, CDR1 is SGHDT and CDR2 is YYEEEE. Trimming cost V 7 bases and J 3 bases, with 19 bases left between them. The CDR3 has 15 residues. Full variable domain (rest looked up from reference TRBV5-6 and TRBJ1-2): DAGVTQSPTHLIKTRGQQVTLRCSPKSGHDTVSWYQQALGQGPQFIFQYYEEEERQRGNFPDRFSGHQFPNYSSELNVNALLLGDSALYLCASRKAGGGDYGYTFGSGTRLTVV.

This chain joins TRBV5-6 and TRBJ2-7; TRBD2 aligns across 15 bases. The CDR3 has 15 residues. V lost 4 bases to trimming and J lost 4 bases; unmatched junction nucleotides: 3. Per the germline V gene, CDR1 is SGHDT and CDR2 is YYEEEE. CDR3 amino acids: CASSIGTSGRYEQYV. DNA for the CDR3: TGTGCCAGCAGCATCGGGACTAGCGGGAGGTACGAGCAGTACGTC.